This T cell receptor (beta chain) was observed in a study of post-analysis software for immune sequencing data. Comment on this clonotype: What it binds is not known.

Study-wide points: TRBV segments more frequent in patients than in controls numbered roughly 5 and included TRBV5-6, TRBV5-1 and TRBV20-1.

Germline V lookup: CDR1 MNHNY, CDR2 SVGAGI (reference sequence). Between the trimmed V and J ends, which lost 6 bases and 4 bases, there was a span of 7 bases. The CDR3 totals 12 residues. Prepared TCR beta cDNA libraries contained unique molecular identifiers. TCRdb independently ran MiXCR on the PCR reads; one entry per CDR3 protein. Of some 370,000 distinct CDR3 sequences listed, roughly 30% are singletons. The TCR was taken from a girl aged 10-17 years with multiple sclerosis. J is TRBJ1-5 and V is TRBV6-6, with unresolved D. What was sequenced was blood. The DNA for the CDR3 is TGTGCCAGCAGGGAACCTAATCAGCCCCAGCATTTT. Translation: CASREPNQPQHF.